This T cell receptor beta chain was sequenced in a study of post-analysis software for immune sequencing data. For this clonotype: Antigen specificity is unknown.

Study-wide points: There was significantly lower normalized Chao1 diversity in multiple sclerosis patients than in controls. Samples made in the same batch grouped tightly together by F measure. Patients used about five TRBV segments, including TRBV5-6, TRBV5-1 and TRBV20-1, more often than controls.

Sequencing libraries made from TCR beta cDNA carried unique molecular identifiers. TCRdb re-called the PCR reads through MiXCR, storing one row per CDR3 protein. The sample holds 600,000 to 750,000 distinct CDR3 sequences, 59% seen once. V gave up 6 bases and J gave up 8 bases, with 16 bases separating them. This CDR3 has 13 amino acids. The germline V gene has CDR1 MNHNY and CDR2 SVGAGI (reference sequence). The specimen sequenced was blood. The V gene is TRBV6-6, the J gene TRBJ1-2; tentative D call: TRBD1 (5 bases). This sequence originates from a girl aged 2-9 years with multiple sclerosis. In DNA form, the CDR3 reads TGTGCCAGCAGCCCCCTTCCCCAGGGCGGCTACACCTTC. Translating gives CASSPLPQGGYTF.